The 18 T cell receptor beta chains given below trace back to one sample, sequenced in a study of blood T cell repertoires in COVID-19 (dated by TCRdb to 2020 to 2022). Library preparation used the immunoSEQ multiplex PCR assay. In its TCRdb copy, this immuneACCESS table keeps in-frame sequences only and misses some clones. Where compared with another copy, unresolved V genes explain less than half of these, and the others have no known cause. The sample yields fewer than 250,000 clones; around 82% were counted once. The ten largest clones add up to 3.5% to 4% of the sample. Sequenced: PBMCs or T cells enriched from blood (not recorded which). The receptors originated from a middle-aged woman who had been exposed to COVID-19.

V gene TRBV7-9 combines with J gene TRBJ2-2, with 9 bases aligning to TRBD2. CDR1 and CDR2 from the germline V gene are SEHNR and FQNEAQ (reference sequence). This CDR3 has 17 amino acids. J was trimmed by 6 bases and V by 1 base; bases with no gene match: 9. The chain's CDR3 is CASSLGQRGADPGELFF. CDR3 bases: TGTGCCAGCAGCTTAGGTCAGCGGGGGGCTGACCCCGGGGAGCTGTTTTTT.

The rearrangement uses TRBV25-1 and TRBJ2-5; D possibly corresponds to TRBD2 (6 bases). V was trimmed by 3 bases and J by 5 bases, leaving 16 bases between them. Germline assignment: CDR1 MGHDK and CDR2 SYGVNS. This CDR3 comprises 15 residues. In DNA form, the CDR3 reads TGTGCCAGCAGTGACCCCGGGACTCGCGAGGAGACCCAGTACTTC. Translated: CASSDPGTREETQYF.

This clone was counted at least ten times. This rearrangement joins TRBV10-2 to TRBJ2-3; TRBD2 matches 10 bases. Germline V gene data show CDR1 as WSHSY and CDR2 as SAAADI. The CDR3 has 15 residues. With V trimmed by 7 bases and J by 5 bases, 9 bases remained unmatched. The CDR3 DNA reads as TGCGCCAGCACCTTAAGCGGGGGGGCCGGAGATACGCAGTATTTT. Protein product: CASTLSGGAGDTQYF.

This clone was seen only a few times. The rearrangement links TRBV5-1 to TRBJ2-3, with 14 nucleotides matching TRBD2. V lost 4 bases to trimming and J lost 2 bases; unmatched junction nucleotides: 6. Germline lookup yields CDR1 SGHRS and CDR2 YFSETQ. The CDR3 totals 17 residues. The CDR3 sequence is CASSPRTSGGHTDTQYF. The CDR3 DNA follows: TGCGCCAGCAGCCCAAGGACTAGCGGGGGGCACACAGATACGCAGTATTTT.

The chain is built from TRBV7-9 and TRBJ2-5; 10 bases agree with TRBD2. CDR3 length equals 16 residues. Trimming took 4 bases from V and 3 from J; bases not matched to a gene: 8. Per germline, CDR1 SEHNR and CDR2 FQNEAQ (reference sequence). This chain's CDR3 is CASSWKAGGPEETQYF. The CDR3 DNA sequence: TGTGCCAGCAGCTGGAAAGCGGGGGGGCCGGAAGAGACCCAGTACTTC.

The chain has TRBV6-1 and TRBJ2-7; 10 bases line up with TRBD1. Germline CDR1 MNHNS, CDR2 SASEGT. V was clipped by 3 bases and J by 1 base; unmatched bases: 15. The CDR3 covers 19 residues. CDR3 loop: CASSDRGTGAHARSYEQYF. For the CDR3, the DNA is TGTGCCAGCAGTGACCGGGGGACAGGGGCTCACGCTCGTTCCTACGAGCAGTACTTC.

The genes are TRBV5-4 and TRBJ2-5; D is perhaps TRBD1 (6 bases). The CDR3 totals 13 residues. The germline gives CDR1 SGHNT, CDR2 YYREEE (reference sequence). V was clipped by 5 bases and J by 3 bases, with 11 bases between them. In DNA form, the CDR3 reads TGTGCCAGCAGGTTTTCAGGGGAAGAGACCCAGTACTTC. Translation gives CASRFSGEETQYF.

This clone has more than one count but fewer than ten. This chain links TRBV5-1 with TRBJ2-7; 8 nucleotides match TRBD2. The germline V gene has CDR1 SGHRS and CDR2 YFSETQ. The ends lost 5 bases at V and 4 bases at J; junction bases unmatched: 8. The CDR3 sequence is 14 residues long. CDR3 residues: CASRLGLAAYEQYF. For the CDR3, the DNA is TGCGCCAGCAGACTAGGACTAGCCGCTTACGAGCAGTACTTC. The whole variable domain, filled in from reference TRBV5-1 and TRBJ2-7, reads KAGVTQTPRYLIKTRGQQVTLSCSPISGHRSVSWYQQTPGQGLQFLFEYFSETQRNKGNFPGRFSGRQFSNSRSEMNVSTLELGDSALYLCASRLGLAAYEQYFGPGTRLTVT.

The CDR3: CASQQLGSQPQHF. CDR3 DNA: TGCGCCAGCCAACAGTTGGGTAGTCAGCCCCAGCATTTT. V is TRBV10-2 and J is TRBJ1-5, with no clear D. This CDR3 is built from 13 residues. The germline V and J ends were trimmed by 8 bases and 6 bases, with 14 bases remaining between them. The germline V gene encodes CDR1 WSHSY and CDR2 SAAADI.

This clone has more than one count but fewer than ten. The chain carries TRBV9 and TRBJ2-7, with TRBD1 identical over 10 bases. Losses at the gene ends were 4 bases for V and 1 base for J; bases not matched to a gene: 5. The CDR3 has 15 residues. CDR1 is SGDLS and CDR2 is YYNGEE in the germline V gene. This CDR3 is CASSPRQGASYEQYF. DNA for the CDR3: TGTGCCAGCAGCCCTCGACAGGGGGCGTCCTACGAGCAGTACTTC.

The chain couples TRBV7-8 to TRBJ2-7, with 8 nucleotides matching TRBD2. Looked up from germline, CDR1 is SGHVS and CDR2 is FQNEAQ. J gave up 1 base and V 5 bases, and 10 bases lay outside the gene matches. This CDR3 region has 16 residues. CDR3 residues: CASSQPLAGGSYEQYF. The DNA for the CDR3 is TGTGCCAGCAGCCAGCCACTGGCGGGGGGTTCCTACGAGCAGTACTTC.

The CDR3 spells CASSFNRVGELFF. The CDR3, as DNA: TGTGCCAGCAGCTTTAATCGGGTTGGGGAGCTGTTTTTT. This rearrangement joins TRBV11-3 to TRBJ2-2; no clear D gene. CDR1 and CDR2 (germline): SGHNT, YENEEA. This CDR3 spans 13 amino acids. Trimming shortened V by 3 bases and J by 8 bases, and 10 bases separated the two germline ends. The full variable domain, rest sourced from reference TRBV11-3 and TRBJ2-2, is EAGVVQSPRYKIIEKKQPVAFWCNPISGHNTLYWYLQNLGQGPELLIRYENEEAVDDSQLPKDRFSAERLKGVDSTLKIQPAELGDSAVYLCASSFNRVGELFFGEGSRLTVL.

The genes are TRBV3-1 (or the pseudogene TRBV3-2) and TRBJ2-7; D possibly corresponds to TRBD1 (5 bases). Germline CDR1 and CDR2: LGHDT and YNNKEL (reference sequence). V was pared by 5 bases and J by 3 bases, with 23 bases between. The CDR3 has 17 residues. The CDR3 sequence: CASSKTPLTASVYEQYF. DNA of the CDR3: TGTGCCAGCAGCAAAACTCCCCTGACAGCCTCAGTCTACGAGCAGTACTTC.

This clone was recorded a few times. The V call is TRBV5-5, the J call TRBJ1-1, with 8 positions matching TRBD1. CDR3 length equals 19 residues. Germline-derived CDR1 and CDR2 are SGHKS and YYEKEE (reference sequence). V lost 0 bases, J lost 0 bases, and 13 bases stayed unmatched. In nucleotides, the CDR3 is TGTGCCAGCAGCTTGGCCGGACAGGGCCTATCGCCCATGAACACTGAAGCTTTCTTT. It is translated as CASSLAGQGLSPMNTEAFF. Variable domain in full (rest from reference TRBV5-5 and TRBJ1-1): DAGVTQSPTHLIKTRGQQVTLRCSPISGHKSVSWYQQVLGQGPQFIFQYYEKEERGRGNFPDRFSARQFPNYSSELNVNALLLGDSALYLCASSLAGQGLSPMNTEAFFGQGTRLTVV.

J is TRBJ2-3 and V is TRBV11-2; the match to TRBD1 covers 7 bases. Trimming cost V 4 bases and J 0 bases; bases outside gene matches: 4. Germline V gene sequence: CDR1 SGHAT, CDR2 FQNNGV. The CDR3 sequence is 15 residues long. The CDR3 DNA is TGTGCCAGCAGCTGGGGACAGACTAGCACAGATACGCAGTATTTT. Protein product: CASSWGQTSTDTQYF.

There are a few counts of this clone. The CDR3 region is CASSLNPGTGGSNTF. CDR3 bases: TGTGCCAGCAGCCTTAATCCCGGGACAGGGGGAAGCAACACCTTC. V usage is TRBV3-1 (or the pseudogene TRBV3-2) and J usage is TRBJ1-2; TRBD1 aligns across 11 bases. The CDR3 is made up of 15 amino acids. V lost 4 bases to trimming and J lost 12 bases; unmatched junction nucleotides: 13. Germline-derived CDR1 and CDR2 are LGHDT and YNNKEL (reference sequence).

The rearrangement links TRBV4-1 to TRBJ2-1; TRBD2 aligns across 10 bases. This CDR3 contains 19 residues. The J segment lost 6 bases and the V segment lost 0 bases, leaving 14 bases of the junction unmatched. CDR1 is MGHRA, CDR2 YSYEKL, per germline. CDR3 sequence reads: CASSQDSASGGADGNEQFF. The CDR3 region has the DNA TGCGCCAGCAGCCAAGATTCGGCTAGCGGGGGTGCTGATGGCAATGAGCAGTTCTTC.

The chain carries TRBV6-5 and TRBJ1-1; D might be TRBD1 (6 bases). Germline loops: CDR1 MNHEY, CDR2 SVGAGI. Trimming took off 7 bases at V and 1 base at J, with 16 bases between the two ends. The CDR3 consists of 15 residues. The CDR3 protein is CASTPGGGQNTEAFF. Written as DNA, the CDR3 is TGTGCCAGCACCCCTGGCGGGGGGCAGAACACTGAAGCTTTCTTT.